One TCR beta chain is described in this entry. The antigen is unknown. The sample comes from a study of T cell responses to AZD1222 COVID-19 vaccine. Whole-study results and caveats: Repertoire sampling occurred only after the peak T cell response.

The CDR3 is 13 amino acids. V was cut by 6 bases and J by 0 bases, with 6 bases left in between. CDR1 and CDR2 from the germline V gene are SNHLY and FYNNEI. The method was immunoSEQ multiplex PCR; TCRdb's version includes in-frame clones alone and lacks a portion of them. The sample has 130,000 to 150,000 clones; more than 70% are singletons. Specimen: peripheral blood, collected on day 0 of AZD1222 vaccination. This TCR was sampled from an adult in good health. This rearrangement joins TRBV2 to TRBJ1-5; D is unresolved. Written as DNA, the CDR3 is TGTGCCAGCAGAGGAGCTAGCAATCAGCCCCAGCATTTT. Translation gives CASRGASNQPQHF.